The 21 T cell receptor beta chains given below trace back to one sample, sequenced in a study of T cells in Graves' hyperthyroidism and ophthalmopathy (dated by TCRdb to between 2018 and 2021). The library was built by means of multiplex PCR. Sequencing instrument: Illumina HiSeq 2000. The TCR beta CDR3 regions were amplified from RNA transcripts. The first round of RT-PCR for the TCR CDR3 was performed with the HTBI primer set and the Qiagen OneStep RT-PCR kit. In-frame beta chains were kept once TCRdb had trimmed the public reads at Q25 with fastp and called clones with MiXCR. Rows matching on CDR3 protein sequence are summarized as one entry with the most common DNA and genes. Present in this sample are hundreds of thousands of distinct CDR3 sequences, approximately 14% of which were seen just once. The ten largest clones take up over 3.5% of the sample. Sequencing was carried out using blood. The receptors shown here come from a woman aged 40 to 50 with Graves' ophthalmopathy.

This clonotype was found many times. The chain is built from TRBV5-1 and TRBJ2-4; 7 nucleotides match TRBD1. The J segment lost 8 bases and the V segment lost 4 bases, leaving 12 bases of the junction unmatched. The CDR3 runs to 15 residues. Germline CDR1 and CDR2: SGHRS and YFSETQ. CDR3 region: CASSLSTGQTDIQYF. The CDR3 region has the DNA TGCGCCAGCAGCCTCTCGACAGGGCAGACAGACATTCAGTACTTC. The full variable domain, its missing parts supplied by reference TRBV5-1 and TRBJ2-4, is KAGVTQTPRYLIKTRGQQVTLSCSPISGHRSVSWYQQTPGQGLQFLFEYFSETQRNKGNFPGRFSGRQFSNSRSEMNVSTLELGDSALYLCASSLSTGQTDIQYFGAGTRLSVL.

This clonotype was counted a few times. V gene TRBV5-1 combines with J gene TRBJ2-7; D may be TRBD1 (5 bases). Looked up from germline, CDR1 is SGHRS and CDR2 is YFSETQ. Between the trimmed V and J ends, which lost 4 bases and 0 bases, there was a span of 17 bases. There are 16 residues in the CDR3. The CDR3 DNA reads as TGCGCCAGCAGCCCTTTAGACAGCTCAGCCTCCTACGAGCAGTACTTC. Translating it yields CASSPLDSSASYEQYF.

This clonotype has at least ten counts. CDR3 nucleotides: TGTGCCAGCAGTTTTAGCGGGAGACTCTCCTACGAGCAGTACTTC. Translating it yields CASSFSGRLSYEQYF. The chain is built from TRBV27 and TRBJ2-7, with TRBD2 identical over 9 bases. The germline V gene encodes CDR1 MNHEY and CDR2 SMNVEV (reference sequence). The CDR3 is 15 amino acids. J was trimmed by 0 bases and V by 3 bases; bases with no gene match: 3.

This clonotype was recorded many times. CDR3 nucleotide sequence: TGTGCCAGCAGCTGGGACCAAGAGACCCAGTACTTC. It yields the protein CASSWDQETQYF. The chain links TRBV2 to TRBJ2-5; D call uncertain. CDR3 length: 12 amino acids. Between the trimmed V and J ends, which lost 6 bases and 0 bases, there was a span of 5 bases. CDR1 is SNHLY and CDR2 is FYNNEI in the germline V gene.

Ten or more counts support this clonotype. The J gene is TRBJ1-2, the V gene TRBV6-1; the D is unclear. V was pared by 6 bases and J by 8 bases, with 10 bases between. The CDR3 runs 11 residues. Germline CDR1 is MNHNS and CDR2 is SASEGT. The DNA for the CDR3 is TGTGCCAGCAGGGATTTGTGGGGCTACACCTTC. Its protein is CASRDLWGYTF.

J is TRBJ1-1 and V is TRBV4-1; possibly TRBD1 for D (6 bases). CDR1 is MGHRA, CDR2 YSYEKL, per germline. The CDR3 sequence is 20 residues long. Trimming shortened V by 0 bases and J by 4 bases, and 27 bases separated the two germline ends. The CDR3 DNA follows: TGCGCCAGCAGCCAAGAAGTTTGGTGGACAGCCCAGCCCAAAACCACTGAAGCTTTCTTT. The encoded protein is CASSQEVWWTAQPKTTEAFF.

This clonotype was seen at least ten times. This chain uses TRBV29-1 with TRBJ1-1; tentative D call: TRBD1 (6 bases). The CDR3 covers 15 residues. Trimming stripped 4 bases from V and 0 bases from J, with 15 bases between. Germline V gives CDR1 SQVTM, CDR2 ANQGSEA. CDR3 protein: CSVGQDVWMNTEAFF. The DNA of the CDR3 is TGCAGCGTTGGACAGGACGTCTGGATGAACACTGAAGCTTTCTTT.

This clonotype was seen at least ten times. The chain carries TRBV6-4 and TRBJ2-2; 9 bases are shared with TRBD2. Losses at the gene ends were 3 bases for V and 5 bases for J; bases not matched to a gene: 7. CDR3 size: 16 residues. Per the germline V gene, CDR1 is MRHNA and CDR2 is SNTAGT. Written as DNA, the CDR3 is TGTGCCAGCAGTGAGTTAGCGGGAGCTGGTACCGGGGAGCTGTTTTTT. This codes for CASSELAGAGTGELFF.

This clonotype was detected many times. This chain uses TRBV28 with TRBJ2-7, with 8 bases aligning to TRBD1. Unmatched junction bases numbered 11, after V lost 3 bases and J lost 4 bases. Germline-derived CDR1 and CDR2 are MDHEN and SYDVKM. The CDR3 length is 16 residues. The CDR3 loop reads CASSLLEDRAQYEQYF. The CDR3 coding sequence is TGTGCCAGCAGTTTGCTTGAGGACAGGGCACAGTACGAGCAGTACTTC. Full variable domain (outside the CDR3, taken from reference TRBV28 and TRBJ2-7): DVKVTQSSRYLVKRTGEKVFLECVQDMDHENMFWYRQDPGLGLRLIYFSYDVKMKEKGDIPEGYSVSREKKERFSLILESASTNQTSMYLCASSLLEDRAQYEQYFGPGTRLTVT.

The chain uses TRBV29-1 and TRBJ2-7; D not certain. Trimming cost V 3 bases and J 3 bases, with 6 bases left between them. CDR3 length equals 11 residues. CDR1 SQVTM and CDR2 ANQGSEA come from the germline V gene. This chain's CDR3 is CSVETHYEQYF. As DNA, the CDR3 is TGCAGCGTTGAGACCCACTACGAGCAGTACTTC.

There are many counts of this clonotype. V and J are TRBV29-1 and TRBJ1-2; D gene uncertain. Germline-derived CDR1 and CDR2 are SQVTM and ANQGSEA. The V end was cut by 3 bases, the J end by 4 bases, with 6 bases between. The CDR3 consists of 11 residues. The CDR3 region has the DNA TGCAGCGTTGATATGGGCTATGGCTACACCTTC. Encoded protein: CSVDMGYGYTF. Full variable domain (outside the CDR3, taken from reference TRBV29-1 and TRBJ1-2): SAVISQKPSRDICQRGTSLTIQCQVDSQVTMMFWYRQQPGQSLTLIATANQGSEATYESGFVIDKFPISRPNLTFSTLTVSNMSPEDSSIYLCSVDMGYGYTFGSGTRLTVV.

This clonotype was recorded many times. The chain combines TRBV6-1 with TRBJ2-7; TRBD1 is a possible D gene (6 bases). The germline V gene has CDR1 MNHNS and CDR2 SASEGT. This CDR3 region has 13 residues. The germline V and J ends were trimmed by 6 bases and 3 bases, with 12 bases remaining between them. CDR3 nucleotides: TGTGCCAGCAGCTCTACAGGGAACTACGAGCAGTACTTC. Translating it yields CASSSTGNYEQYF.

This clonotype occurred many times. The chain uses TRBV12-3 or TRBV12-4 and TRBJ1-2, with a possible D match to TRBD1 (5 bases). The CDR3 runs 13 residues. The V gene lost 6 bases and the J gene lost 5 bases, with 13 bases spanning the gap. CDR3 coding DNA: TGTGCCAGCAGCAAGGGGTTATCATATGGCTACACCTTC. It encodes CASSKGLSYGYTF.

To note about this clonotype: A much larger clone differs by one base, so this may be a read error. This chain's CDR3 is CASSGQGEPGKNIQYF. The CDR3, as DNA: TGTGCCAGCAGTGGACAGGGGGAGCCCGGCAAAAACATTCAGTACTTC. This chain links TRBV6-1 with TRBJ2-4; 9 bases line up with TRBD1. Germline-derived CDR1 and CDR2 are MNHNS and SASEGT. The trim removed 4 bases at V and 3 bases at J, leaving 7 bases unmatched. CDR3 length: 16 amino acids.

This clonotype was detected ten times or more. The chain is built from TRBV7-8 and TRBJ2-1; D not resolved. V was cut by 5 bases and J by 5 bases, with 7 bases left in between. Per germline, CDR1 SGHVS and CDR2 FQNEAQ. This CDR3 has 12 residues. The CDR3, as DNA: TGTGCCAGCAGCCTCGGGCACAATGAGCAGTTCTTC. Translation: CASSLGHNEQFF.

This clonotype was seen only a few times. The gene calls are TRBV27 and TRBJ1-2; 10 nucleotides agree with TRBD1. V was pared by 1 base and J by 8 bases, with 10 bases of the junction left unmatched. The CDR3 consists of 16 residues. CDR1 and CDR2 (germline): MNHEY, SMNVEV (reference sequence). The CDR3: CASSLLGQGTPGGYTF. Here the CDR3 DNA reads TGTGCCAGCAGTTTATTGGGACAGGGGACTCCTGGGGGCTACACCTTC.

This clonotype appeared many times. V usage is TRBV5-1 and J usage is TRBJ2-7; D remains unclear. This CDR3 is built from 13 residues. Trimming took off 3 bases at V and 2 bases at J, with 9 bases between the two ends. Germline V gene sequence: CDR1 SGHRS, CDR2 YFSETQ. DNA for the CDR3: TGCGCCAGCAGCTCGGACGGCCCCTACGAGCAGTACTTC. Translation gives CASSSDGPYEQYF.

This clonotype was picked up many times. The chain is built from TRBV20-1 and TRBJ2-7; 11 bases line up with TRBD1. Trimming removed 4 bases from V and 6 bases from J; junction bases left unmatched: 5. CDR3 length equals 13 residues. CDR1 and CDR2 (germline): DFQATT, SNEGSKA (reference sequence). The CDR3, as DNA: TGCAGTGCTATTAGGACAGGGGGCGTCGAGCAGTACTTC. Translated: CSAIRTGGVEQYF.

At least ten counts were recorded for this clonotype. The chain has TRBV15 and TRBJ2-7, with a weak D call TRBD2 (6 bases). Trimming stripped 3 bases from V and 2 bases from J, with 11 bases between. There are 14 residues in the CDR3. In germline, CDR1 is LNHNV, CDR2 YYDKDF (reference sequence). DNA for the CDR3: TGTGCCACCAGCAGTGGACTATTCCCCTACGAGCAGTACTTC. It codes for CATSSGLFPYEQYF.

This clonotype was seen repeatedly, ten times or more. The chain carries TRBV6-5 and TRBJ2-5, with D possibly being TRBD1 or TRBD2 (5 bases each). The CDR3 length is 15 residues. V was cut by 7 bases and J by 5 bases, with 20 bases left in between. Germline values: CDR1 MNHEY, CDR2 SVGAGI. This CDR3 is CASTRGDNWGETQYF. Here the CDR3 DNA reads TGTGCCAGCACGCGAGGGGATAACTGGGGGGAGACCCAGTACTTC.

This clonotype was seen at least ten times. CDR3: CASSSGTLQGYGYTF. The DNA for the CDR3 is TGTGCCAGCAGCTCCGGGACCCTGCAAGGGTATGGCTACACCTTC. The V gene is TRBV13, the J gene TRBJ1-2; weak D call: TRBD1 (5 bases). Germline assignment: CDR1 PRHDT and CDR2 FYEKMQ (reference sequence). This CDR3 region has 15 residues. The germline V and J ends were trimmed by 4 bases and 5 bases, with 17 bases remaining between them.